This T cell receptor beta chain was captured in a study of blood T cell repertoires in COVID-19. Study as a whole: Samples taken during acute and convalescent COVID-19 were collected in the United States, Italy and Spain. Nucleic acid was either cDNA or gDNA, and it came from T cells, B-cell-depleted T cells, or PBMCs.

J gave up 2 bases and V 3 bases, and 11 bases lay outside the gene matches. Looked up from germline, CDR1 is MNHNS and CDR2 is SASEGT. CDR3 length: 17 residues. As processed by the authors: The assay estimated nucleated cells by amplifying reference gene primers. Clones were sequenced by immunoSEQ multiplex PCR, and TCRdb holds only the in-frame ones, with some missing. V, J and clone size derive from that table, while D and trimming were established from the DNA sequence. This sample has about 160,000 clones, with 82% found just once. Sequencing was done on a sample of peripheral blood. The gene calls are TRBV6-1 and TRBJ2-5, with 8 bases matching TRBD2. The clonotype was recovered from a woman aged 35 to 49 with COVID-19, enrolled during active disease. The CDR3 region has the DNA TGTGCCAGCAGTGATCTAGCGGGCAAGGACATTCAAGAGACCCAGTACTTC. Translating it yields CASSDLAGKDIQETQYF.